This T cell receptor beta chain came from a study of blood T cell repertoires in COVID-19. For the study at large: PBMCs, B-cell-depleted T cells, or T cells provided the cDNA or gDNA that made up the material.

The CDR3 is 15 amino acids. Methods used by the authors: Quantification of nucleated cells was approximated via reference gene primer amplification. Assay: immunoSEQ multiplex PCR; the TCRdb copy retains only in-frame clones and omits some. That table supplies the V and J calls and clone size; D and trimming were determined from the DNA. Of over 300,000 clones listed, over 75% are singletons. V and J are TRBV21-1 and TRBJ1-6; no check of the table's D call, TRBD1, against the DNA was made. TRBV21-1 is a documented pseudogene. The TCR comes from a woman aged 30 to 39 with acute COVID-19. Sample: PBMCs or T cells enriched from blood (not recorded which). The CDR3 nucleotides are TGTGCCAGCAGCATCTCGACAGGGAACGCTTCACCCCTCCACTTT. Translated: CASSISTGNASPLHF.